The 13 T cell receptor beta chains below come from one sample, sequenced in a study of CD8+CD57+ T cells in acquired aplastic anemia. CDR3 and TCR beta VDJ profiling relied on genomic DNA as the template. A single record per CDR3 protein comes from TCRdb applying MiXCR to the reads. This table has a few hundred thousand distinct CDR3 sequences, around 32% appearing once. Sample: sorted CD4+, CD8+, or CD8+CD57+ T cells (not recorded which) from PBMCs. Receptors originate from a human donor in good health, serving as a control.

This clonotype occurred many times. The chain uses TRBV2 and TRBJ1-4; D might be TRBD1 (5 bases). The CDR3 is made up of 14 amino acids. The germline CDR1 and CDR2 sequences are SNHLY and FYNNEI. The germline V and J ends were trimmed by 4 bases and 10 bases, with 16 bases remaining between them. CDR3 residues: CASSGGTGGRKLFF. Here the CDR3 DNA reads TGTGCCAGCAGTGGGGGGACGGGGGGGAGAAAACTGTTTTTT.

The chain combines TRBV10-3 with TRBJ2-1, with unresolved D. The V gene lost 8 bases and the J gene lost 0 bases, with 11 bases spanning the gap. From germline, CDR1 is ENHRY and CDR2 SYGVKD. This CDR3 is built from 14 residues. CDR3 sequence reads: CAIGSPSSYNEQFF. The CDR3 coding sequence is TGTGCCATCGGGTCCCCCAGCTCCTACAATGAGCAGTTCTTC.

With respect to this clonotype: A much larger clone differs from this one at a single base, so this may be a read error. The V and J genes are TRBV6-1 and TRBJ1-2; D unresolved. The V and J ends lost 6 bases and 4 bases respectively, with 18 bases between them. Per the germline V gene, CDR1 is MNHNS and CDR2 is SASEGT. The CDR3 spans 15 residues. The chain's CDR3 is CASSLITRPGYGYTF. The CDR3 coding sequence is TGTGCCAGCAGCCTCATTACAAGGCCCGGCTATGGCTACACCTTC.

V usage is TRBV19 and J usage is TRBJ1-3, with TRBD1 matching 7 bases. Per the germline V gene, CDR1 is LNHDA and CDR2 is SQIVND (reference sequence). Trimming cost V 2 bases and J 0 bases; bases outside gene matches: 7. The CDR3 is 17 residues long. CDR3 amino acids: CASSIPDRDFSGNTIYF. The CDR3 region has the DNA TGTGCCAGTAGTATACCCGACAGGGACTTCTCTGGAAACACCATATATTTT.

In DNA, the CDR3 is TGTGCCAGCAGTCCTTCTCGAGGGGCTAGGTCGGGGGAGCAGTACTTC. Its translation: CASSPSRGARSGEQYF. This chain joins TRBV25-1 and TRBJ2-7; TRBD1 or TRBD2 may be the D gene (5 bases each). The CDR3 sequence is 16 residues long. Germline CDR1 reads MGHDK; CDR2 reads SYGVNS. Trimming removed 5 bases from V and 7 bases from J, with 24 bases in between.

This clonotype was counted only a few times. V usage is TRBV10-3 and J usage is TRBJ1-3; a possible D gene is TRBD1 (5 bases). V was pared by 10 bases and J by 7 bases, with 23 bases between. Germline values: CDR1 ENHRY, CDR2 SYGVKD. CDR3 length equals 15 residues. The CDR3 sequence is CATKRGWGVGNTIYF. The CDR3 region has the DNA TGTGCCACGAAACGGGGGTGGGGAGTTGGTAACACCATATATTTT.

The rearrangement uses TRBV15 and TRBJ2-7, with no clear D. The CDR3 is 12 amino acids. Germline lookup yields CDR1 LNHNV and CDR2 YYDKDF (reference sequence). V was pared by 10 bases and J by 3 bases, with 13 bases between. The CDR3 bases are TGTGCCAGCCGAGGAGAACTCTACGAGCAGTACTTC. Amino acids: CASRGELYEQYF.

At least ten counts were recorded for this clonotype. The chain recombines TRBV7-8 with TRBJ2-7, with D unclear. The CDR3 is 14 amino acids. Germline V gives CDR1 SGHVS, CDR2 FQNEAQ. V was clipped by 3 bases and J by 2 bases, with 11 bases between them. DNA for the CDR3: TGTGCCAGCAGCTTTAAGGTCTTACCCTACGAGCAGTACTTC. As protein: CASSFKVLPYEQYF.

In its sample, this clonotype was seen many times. CDR3 sequence: CSARDLEVQETQYF. The CDR3 coding sequence is TGCAGTGCTAGAGATCTTGAAGTCCAAGAGACCCAGTACTTC. The chain couples TRBV20-1 to TRBJ2-5; no reliable D call. The CDR3 sequence is 14 residues long. Germline V gene sequence: CDR1 DFQATT, CDR2 SNEGSKA (reference sequence). V lost 0 bases and J 1 base, leaving 9 bases between the germline ends.

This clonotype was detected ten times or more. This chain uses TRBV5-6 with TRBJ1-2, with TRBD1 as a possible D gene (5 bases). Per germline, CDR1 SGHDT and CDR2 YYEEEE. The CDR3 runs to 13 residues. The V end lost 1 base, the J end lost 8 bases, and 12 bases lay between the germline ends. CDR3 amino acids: CASSLLQGYGYTF. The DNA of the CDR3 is TGTGCCAGCAGCTTGCTTCAGGGTTACGGCTACACCTTC.

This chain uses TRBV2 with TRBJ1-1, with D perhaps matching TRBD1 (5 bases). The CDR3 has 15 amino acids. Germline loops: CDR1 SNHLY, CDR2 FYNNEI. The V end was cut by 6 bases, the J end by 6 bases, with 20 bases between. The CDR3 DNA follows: TGTGCCAGCAGCCTGAAGTCAGTCATGGGACCTGAAGCTTTCTTT. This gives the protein CASSLKSVMGPEAFF.

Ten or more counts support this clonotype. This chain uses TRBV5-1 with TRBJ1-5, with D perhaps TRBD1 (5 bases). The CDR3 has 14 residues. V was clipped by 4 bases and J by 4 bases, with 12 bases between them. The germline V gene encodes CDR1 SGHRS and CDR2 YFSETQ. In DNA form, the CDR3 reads TGCGCCAGCAGCCCAAGGGGCGGTAATCAGCCCCAGCATTTT. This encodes CASSPRGGNQPQHF. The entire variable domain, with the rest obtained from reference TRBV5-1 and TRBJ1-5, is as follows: KAGVTQTPRYLIKTRGQQVTLSCSPISGHRSVSWYQQTPGQGLQFLFEYFSETQRNKGNFPGRFSGRQFSNSRSEMNVSTLELGDSALYLCASSPRGGNQPQHFGDGTRLSIL.

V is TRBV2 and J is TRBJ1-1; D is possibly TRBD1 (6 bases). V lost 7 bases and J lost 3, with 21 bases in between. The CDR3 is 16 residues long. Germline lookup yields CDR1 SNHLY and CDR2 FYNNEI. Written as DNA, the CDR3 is TGTGCCAGCACCGAGGGGCAGGGAAGGGGGGACACTGAAGCTTTCTTT. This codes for CASTEGQGRGDTEAFF. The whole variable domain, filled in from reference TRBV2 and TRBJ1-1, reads EPEVTQTPSHQVTQMGQEVILRCVPISNHLYFYWYRQILGQKVEFLVSFYNNEISEKSEIFDDQFSVERPDGSNFTLKIRSTKLEDSAMYFCASTEGQGRGDTEAFFGQGTRLTVV.